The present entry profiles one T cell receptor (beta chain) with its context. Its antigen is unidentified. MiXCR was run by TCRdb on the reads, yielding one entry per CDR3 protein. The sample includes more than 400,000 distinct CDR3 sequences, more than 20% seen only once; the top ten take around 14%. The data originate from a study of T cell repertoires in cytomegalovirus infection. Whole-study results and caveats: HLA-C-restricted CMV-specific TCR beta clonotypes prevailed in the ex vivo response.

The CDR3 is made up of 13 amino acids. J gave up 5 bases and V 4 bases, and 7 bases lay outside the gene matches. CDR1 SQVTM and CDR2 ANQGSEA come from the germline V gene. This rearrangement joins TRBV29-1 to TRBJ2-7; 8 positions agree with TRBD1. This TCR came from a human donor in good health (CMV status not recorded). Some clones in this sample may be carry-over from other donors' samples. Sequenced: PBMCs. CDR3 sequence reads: CSVGGDRSDEQYF. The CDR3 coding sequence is TGCAGCGTTGGAGGGGACAGGAGTGACGAGCAGTACTTC.